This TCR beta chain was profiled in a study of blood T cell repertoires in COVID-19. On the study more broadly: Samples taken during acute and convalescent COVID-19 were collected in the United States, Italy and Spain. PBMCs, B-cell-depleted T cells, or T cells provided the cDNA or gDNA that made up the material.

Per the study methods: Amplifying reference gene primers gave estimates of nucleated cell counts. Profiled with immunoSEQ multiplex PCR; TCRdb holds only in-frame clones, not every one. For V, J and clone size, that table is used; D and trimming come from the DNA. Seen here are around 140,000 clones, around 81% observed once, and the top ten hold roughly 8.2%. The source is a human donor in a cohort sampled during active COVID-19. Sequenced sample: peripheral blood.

The CDR3 bases are TGTGCCAGCAGCCCGCGGGACAGGGGGTATGGCTACACCTTC. Its translation: CASSPRDRGYGYTF. V usage is TRBV5-5 and J usage is TRBJ1-2; 11 bases fit TRBD1. The V and J ends lost 4 bases and 5 bases, in that order; junction bases with no gene match: 4. The germline CDR1 and CDR2 sequences are SGHKS and YYEKEE (reference sequence). The CDR3 has 14 amino acids. Complete variable domain (other parts from reference TRBV5-5 and TRBJ1-2): DAGVTQSPTHLIKTRGQQVTLRCSPISGHKSVSWYQQVLGQGPQFIFQYYEKEERGRGNFPDRFSARQFPNYSSELNVNALLLGDSALYLCASSPRDRGYGYTFGSGTRLTVV.